The 14 T cell receptor beta chains given below trace back to one sample, sequenced in a study of T-cell memory formation after mild COVID-19. TCRdb fed the 5' RACE reads into MiXCR, producing one record per CDR3 protein. Seen here are roughly 99,000 distinct CDR3 sequences, 14% observed once, and the top ten hold 35% to 50%. The sequenced sample consisted of PBMCs or a T cell subset sorted from them (not recorded which). These receptors were collected from a man aged 18 to 29 who had mild COVID-19 (a few samples of this study predate the infection). Cell type and time point are not known.

The gene calls are TRBV29-1 and TRBJ1-2, with 7 bases lining up with TRBD1. The junction had 9 bases not matched to a gene; V was cut back by 4 bases and J by 7 bases. This CDR3 comprises 13 residues. Germline V gene sequence: CDR1 SQVTM, CDR2 ANQGSEA. The CDR3 reads CSVGTLTGVGYTF. The CDR3 region has the DNA TGCAGCGTTGGGACCCTTACAGGGGTTGGCTACACCTTC.

The V gene is TRBV7-2, the J gene TRBJ2-3; D is unclear. With 5 bases removed from V and 4 bases from J, the gap between germline ends came to 13 bases. The CDR3 has 14 amino acids. Per germline, CDR1 SGHTA and CDR2 FQGNSA. This CDR3 is CASSVPGAPDTQYF. CDR3 DNA: TGTGCCAGCAGCGTACCCGGCGCGCCAGATACGCAGTATTTT.

The chain couples TRBV4-3 to TRBJ2-5; weak D call: TRBD2 (6 bases). The CDR3 runs to 13 residues. Germline CDR1 and CDR2: LGHNA and YSLEER. Trimming shortened V by 3 bases and J by 4 bases, and 9 bases separated the two germline ends. The CDR3: CASSQGGVETQYF. In nucleotides, the CDR3 is TGCGCCAGCAGCCAGGGCGGGGTAGAGACCCAGTACTTC.

The genes are TRBV29-1 and TRBJ2-3; TRBD2 matches 9 bases. Trimming removed 6 bases from V and 4 bases from J; junction bases left unmatched: 11. Germline V gene lookup returns CDR1 SQVTM and CDR2 ANQGSEA. CDR3 length: 15 residues. CDR3 region: CSVAPGGGEPDTQYF. The CDR3 region has the DNA TGCAGCGTGGCTCCCGGCGGGGGGGAACCAGATACGCAGTATTTT.

This rearrangement joins TRBV7-2 to TRBJ2-3, with 9 bases matching TRBD2. Germline V gene data show CDR1 as SGHTA and CDR2 as FQGNSA. The CDR3 is 16 residues long. The junction had 3 bases not matched to a gene; V was cut back by 1 base and J by 1 base. This CDR3 reads CASSLVGGGGTDTQYF. As DNA, the CDR3 is TGTGCCAGCAGCTTAGTTGGCGGGGGGGGCACAGATACGCAGTATTTT.

The chain links TRBV11-2 to TRBJ2-2; D gene ambiguous. Trimming took off 4 bases at V and 2 bases at J, with 11 bases between the two ends. The CDR3 spans 15 residues. Looked up from germline, CDR1 is SGHAT and CDR2 is FQNNGV. The CDR3 DNA is TGTGCCAGCAGCTCAATTGCAGGCAACACCGGGGAGCTGTTTTTT. Translation gives CASSSIAGNTGELFF.

The J gene is TRBJ1-2, the V gene TRBV20-1, with D perhaps TRBD1 (5 bases). The CDR3 loop spans 10 amino acids. Germline V gene sequence: CDR1 DFQATT, CDR2 SNEGSKA (reference sequence). Trimming left V 6 bases short and J 4 bases short, with 6 bases between. CDR3 coding DNA: TGCAGTGCCGGGACCTATGGCTACACCTTC. This gives the protein CSAGTYGYTF.

The chain employs TRBV5-1 and TRBJ2-5; 9 bases map to TRBD2. Trimming removed 4 bases from V and 4 bases from J; junction bases left unmatched: 11. Germline lookup yields CDR1 SGHRS and CDR2 YFSETQ. The CDR3 runs to 16 residues. Here the CDR3 DNA reads TGCGCCAGCAGCGTGCGACGGGCGGGGGGGCGAGAGACCCAGTACTTC. It codes for CASSVRRAGGRETQYF. The entire variable domain, with the rest obtained from reference TRBV5-1 and TRBJ2-5, is as follows: KAGVTQTPRYLIKTRGQQVTLSCSPISGHRSVSWYQQTPGQGLQFLFEYFSETQRNKGNFPGRFSGRQFSNSRSEMNVSTLELGDSALYLCASSVRRAGGRETQYFGPGTRLLVL.

The rearrangement links TRBV7-9 to TRBJ2-1, with 8 bases matching TRBD2. J gave up 8 bases and V 6 bases, and 15 bases lay outside the gene matches. The CDR3 is 16 amino acids. Germline V gives CDR1 SEHNR, CDR2 FQNEAQ (reference sequence). The CDR3 DNA sequence: TGTGCCAGCAGTCAAAACCCCCGTCCCGGGGGGGATGAGCAGTTCTTC. It is translated as CASSQNPRPGGDEQFF.

This clonotype was picked up a small number of times. V is TRBV27 and J is TRBJ2-1, with 12 bases aligning to TRBD2. The germline CDR1 and CDR2 sequences are MNHEY and SMNVEV (reference sequence). CDR3 length: 16 residues. V lost 0 bases and J lost 9; bases outside the gene matches: 6. The CDR3 sequence: CASSLSPSGGASEQFF. CDR3 nucleotides: TGTGCCAGCAGTTTATCTCCTAGCGGGGGGGCTAGTGAGCAGTTCTTC.

This clonotype was observed a few times. The genes are TRBV4-3 and TRBJ2-1, with D hard to call. V lost 0 bases to trimming and J lost 8 bases, with 11 bases between them. Germline-derived CDR1 and CDR2 are LGHNA and YSLEER. The CDR3 consists of 14 residues. CDR3 sequence reads: CASSQDWDSDEQFF. The CDR3, as DNA: TGCGCCAGCAGCCAAGATTGGGATTCTGATGAGCAGTTCTTC.

This clonotype appeared many times. One end of the junction fails to match germline, which may point to a read error. The genes are TRBV24-1 and TRBJ2-1, with D unresolved. This CDR3 has 12 residues. Germline CDR1 reads KGHDR; CDR2 reads SFDVKD. In DNA form, the CDR3 reads TGTGCCACCAGTGATTTGGCCACCCGCTTGTGGTTC. Its protein is CATSDLATRLWF.

The chain employs TRBV27 and TRBJ2-7, with 8 positions matching TRBD1. The CDR3 is made up of 15 amino acids. Germline V lookup: CDR1 MNHEY, CDR2 SMNVEV (reference sequence). Losses at the gene ends were 6 bases for V and 4 bases for J; bases not matched to a gene: 11. CDR3 bases: TGTGCCAGCAGCTTGTGGTCAGGGGGCTATTACGAGCAGTACTTC. It is translated as CASSLWSGGYYEQYF.

The count of this clonotype is one. V and J are TRBV19 and TRBJ2-7; 14 bases are shared with TRBD2. Germline assignment: CDR1 LNHDA and CDR2 SQIVND (reference sequence). The CDR3 length is 18 residues. Unmatched junction bases numbered 9, after V lost 3 bases and J lost 2 bases. The CDR3 DNA reads TGTGCCAGTAGTATCCTCGGGACTAGCGGGAGTTTGCCCTACGAGCAGTACTTC. Translating gives CASSILGTSGSLPYEQYF. The whole variable domain, filled in from reference TRBV19 and TRBJ2-7, reads DGGITQSPKYLFRKEGQNVTLSCEQNLNHDAMYWYRQDPGQGLRLIYYSQIVNDFQKGDIAEGYSVSREKKESFPLTVTSAQKNPTAFYLCASSILGTSGSLPYEQYFGPGTRLTVT.